This T cell receptor (beta chain) derives from a study of T cells in Graves' hyperthyroidism and ophthalmopathy. Amplified TCR beta CDR3 regions came from RNA transcripts. Carried out on the TCR CDR3, a first-round RT-PCR used the HTBI primer set. TCRdb reprocessed the multiplex PCR reads with MiXCR, giving one entry per CDR3 protein. The sample holds over 400,000 distinct CDR3 sequences, 14% to 15% seen once. This clonotype was seen at least ten times. The V end was cut by 6 bases, the J end by 2 bases, with 13 bases between. Germline V gives CDR1 MNHEY, CDR2 SMNVEV (reference sequence). This CDR3 has 14 residues.

V and J are TRBV27 and TRBJ1-2, with a tentative D call TRBD1 (5 bases). The sequenced material came from blood. The receptor's source is a man between 18 and 29 years old with Graves' ophthalmopathy. The CDR3 sequence: CASRPAGLNYGYTF. The CDR3 DNA is TGTGCCAGCAGGCCAGCAGGGCTCAACTATGGCTACACCTTC.